This T cell receptor (beta chain) originates from a study of identical twins. The study's findings and limits: Memory repertoires showed no such pattern, whereas abundant cord blood beta clonotypes carried fewer insertions. Invariant MAIT and iNKT cells may have partly biased zero-insertion analyses.

A universal primer binding site was introduced by template switching. The final cDNA contained unique molecular identifiers. TCRdb passed the 5' RACE reads through MiXCR, listing each CDR3 protein once. The data contain under 250,000 distinct CDR3 sequences, approximately 8.3% of them seen just once; the ten biggest clones take up 1.9%. Trimming pared 5 bases from V and 7 bases from J, leaving 13 bases between. This CDR3 is 13 amino acids long. Per germline, CDR1 LNHDA and CDR2 SQIVND (reference sequence). A word on this clonotype: Its antigen is not identified.

The data were also submitted as part of a second study, on yellow fever vaccine responses in identical twins.

What was sequenced was memory (CD45RO+) T cells sorted from blood. The chain recombines TRBV19 with TRBJ2-3; D call uncertain. This TCR was recovered from a woman aged 18-29 years in good health. The CDR3 coding sequence is TGTGCCAGTAGTCTGGACCCCGGCTATACGCAGTATTTT. This codes for CASSLDPGYTQYF. The full variable domain, completed using reference TRBV19 and TRBJ2-3, is DGGITQSPKYLFRKEGQNVTLSCEQNLNHDAMYWYRQDPGQGLRLIYYSQIVNDFQKGDIAEGYSVSREKKESFPLTVTSAQKNPTAFYLCASSLDPGYTQYFGPGTRLTVL.